These 22 T cell receptor beta chains came from one sample sequenced in a study of blood T cell repertoires in COVID-19. Measured with immunoSEQ multiplex PCR; TCRdb has only the in-frame clones, and not every one. The data show under 65,000 clones, about 93% seen once. The material sequenced was peripheral blood. Receptors were obtained from a man at least 80 years old with acute or convalescent COVID-19.

This clone occurred a few times. The chain carries TRBV19 and TRBJ2-2; the D gene is possibly TRBD1 (7 bases). Germline V gives CDR1 LNHDA, CDR2 SQIVND (reference sequence). Trimming took 6 bases from V and 5 from J, leaving 16 bases between them. The length of the CDR3 is 15 residues. In nucleotides, the CDR3 is TGTGCCAGTAGCGGATGGACAGGAGGGACCGGGGAGCTGTTTTTT. As protein: CASSGWTGGTGELFF.

J is TRBJ2-7 and V is TRBV9; 8 bases are shared with TRBD1. The CDR3 is made up of 15 amino acids. Germline CDR1 reads SGDLS; CDR2 reads YYNGEE. V was pared by 5 bases and J by 3 bases, with 10 bases of the junction left unmatched. The CDR3 sequence: CASSKTGQGFYEQYF. DNA of the CDR3: TGTGCCAGCAGTAAGACAGGACAGGGTTTCTACGAGCAGTACTTC.

This clone came up a few times. The V and J genes are TRBV19 and TRBJ1-2; D possibly corresponds to TRBD1 (5 bases). There are 15 residues in the CDR3. Germline CDR1 and CDR2: LNHDA and SQIVND (reference sequence). V lost 5 bases to trimming and J lost 0 bases, with 13 bases between them. For the CDR3, the DNA is TGTGCCAGTAGTTACCAGGGTGGTGCTAACTATGGCTACACCTTC. Translating it yields CASSYQGGANYGYTF.

In its sample, this clone was seen a few times. The chain uses TRBV7-2 and TRBJ1-6; 7 nucleotides match TRBD1. The germline V gene encodes CDR1 SGHTA and CDR2 FQGNSA. The CDR3 loop spans 14 amino acids. V gave up 5 bases and J gave up 9 bases; unmatched junction bases: 7. The CDR3 loop is CASSEHRGGSPLHF. Here the CDR3 DNA reads TGTGCCAGCAGCGAACACAGGGGAGGTTCACCCCTCCACTTT.

This clone was recorded once. The V and J genes are TRBV6-5 and TRBJ1-3; 8 nucleotides match TRBD1. CDR3 size: 14 residues. Germline CDR1 and CDR2: MNHEY and SVGAGI. Trimming removed 5 bases from V and 9 bases from J; junction bases left unmatched: 9. The CDR3 nucleotides read TGTGCCAGCAGTCCGGACAGGGTCTTTAGCACCATATATTTT. This encodes CASSPDRVFSTIYF.

V usage is TRBV10-2 and J usage is TRBJ2-7; 8 bases align to TRBD1. The CDR3 has 15 residues. Trimming at V came to 4 bases and at J to 5 bases, leaving 10 bases not matched to a gene. Germline V gives CDR1 WSHSY, CDR2 SAAADI. The CDR3 region is CASSGTGQGRHEQYF. The CDR3, as DNA: TGCGCCAGCAGTGGGACAGGACAGGGTAGACACGAGCAGTACTTC.

The chain couples TRBV12-5 to TRBJ2-1; TRBD2 matches at 8 bases. Per the germline V gene, CDR1 is LGHNT and CDR2 is FRNRAP. V lost 3 bases and J lost 5; bases outside the gene matches: 3. The CDR3 has 14 amino acids. CDR3 DNA sequence: TGTGCTAGTGGTTTCGGGGGGGCCCACAATGAGCAGTTCTTC. This sequence encodes CASGFGGAHNEQFF.

The gene calls are TRBV10-3 and TRBJ1-2; 10 positions agree with TRBD1. Trimming removed 7 bases from V and 7 bases from J; junction bases left unmatched: 9. The CDR3 is 14 amino acids. The germline CDR1 and CDR2 sequences are ENHRY and SYGVKD. CDR3 amino acids: CAINSGTGVIGYTF. The DNA of the CDR3 is TGTGCCATCAACAGTGGGACAGGGGTGATTGGCTACACCTTC.

The sample holds one count of this clone. This rearrangement joins TRBV5-4 to TRBJ2-5; 7 nucleotides line up with TRBD2. The V gene end was trimmed by 4 bases and the J gene end by 5 bases; junction bases not matched to a gene: 8. Germline lookup yields CDR1 SGHNT and CDR2 YYREEE (reference sequence). This CDR3 has 14 amino acids. Here the CDR3 DNA reads TGTGCCAGCAGCGTGGGGACTATAGTTGAGACCCAGTACTTC. This sequence encodes CASSVGTIVETQYF.

The V and J genes are TRBV5-1 and TRBJ2-1; TRBD2 aligns across 9 bases. The CDR3 is 15 amino acids. With 1 base clipped from V and 8 bases from J, the junction kept 7 bases outside the gene matches. Germline V gene data show CDR1 as SGHRS and CDR2 as YFSETQ. The CDR3 here is CASSLPSGGWDEQFF. The CDR3 nucleotides read TGCGCCAGCAGCTTGCCCAGCGGGGGGTGGGATGAGCAGTTCTTC.

This chain links TRBV2 with TRBJ2-7; 7 bases line up with TRBD1. The CDR3 is 13 residues long. Looked up from germline, CDR1 is SNHLY and CDR2 is FYNNEI. J was trimmed by 3 bases and V by 7 bases; bases with no gene match: 6. DNA for the CDR3: TGTGCCAGCAAGGCGGACAGGTTCTACGAGCAGTACTTC. Residues: CASKADRFYEQYF.

This chain uses TRBV7-2 with TRBJ2-7, with TRBD2 matching 7 bases. The J segment lost 1 base and the V segment lost 3 bases, leaving 3 bases of the junction unmatched. The V gene's germline CDR1 is SGHTA and CDR2 FQGNSA. This CDR3 has 14 amino acids. CDR3 protein: CASSFAGGSYEQYF. DNA for the CDR3: TGTGCCAGCAGCTTTGCCGGGGGGTCCTACGAGCAGTACTTC.

The gene calls are TRBV9 and TRBJ1-6; D is ambiguous. Trimming shortened V by 2 bases and J by 8 bases, and 11 bases separated the two germline ends. This CDR3 has 14 residues. The germline gives CDR1 SGDLS, CDR2 YYNGEE. CDR3 in DNA: TGTGCCAGCAGCGTTAAGGGAGTTGATTCACCCCTCCACTTT. Protein product: CASSVKGVDSPLHF.

The chain employs TRBV19 and TRBJ1-1; 7 nucleotides agree with TRBD1. The CDR3 runs to 17 residues. Germline trimming cut 1 base from V and 1 base from J; bases unmatched to any gene: 9. Germline V gives CDR1 LNHDA, CDR2 SQIVND (reference sequence). The CDR3 region is CASSIVRRGRENTEAFF. The CDR3 DNA is TGTGCCAGTAGTATAGTAAGGAGGGGGCGCGAGAACACTGAAGCTTTCTTT.

The V gene is TRBV6-6, the J gene TRBJ1-6; D is uncertain. The germline V gene encodes CDR1 MNHNY and CDR2 SVGAGI (reference sequence). The V and J ends lost 6 bases and 6 bases respectively, with 15 bases between them. The CDR3 consists of 15 residues. Here the CDR3 reads CASSRNGGSNSPLHF. The CDR3 coding sequence is TGTGCCAGCAGCAGGAATGGTGGCTCTAATTCACCCCTCCACTTT.

The chain combines TRBV7-2 with TRBJ1-6; 7 positions agree with TRBD1. CDR1 SGHTA and CDR2 FQGNSA come from the germline V gene. The CDR3 covers 13 residues. V trimming: 4 bases; J trimming: 11 bases; junction bases outside the gene matches: 5. CDR3 protein: CASSSRQGPPLHF. The DNA for the CDR3 is TGTGCCAGCAGCTCGAGACAGGGCCCACCCCTCCACTTT.

This rearrangement joins TRBV30 to TRBJ2-1, with a tentative D call TRBD2 (6 bases). There are 15 residues in the CDR3. Germline V gene lookup returns CDR1 GTSNPN and CDR2 SVGIG (reference sequence). Trimming took 2 bases from V and 9 from J, leaving 20 bases between them. CDR3 region: CAWSIRIGRGGEQFF. In nucleotides, the CDR3 is TGTGCCTGGAGTATTCGGATAGGGCGGGGTGGTGAGCAGTTCTTC.

This chain connects TRBV21-1 to TRBJ2-1; no DNA check was done on the table's D call, TRBD1. TRBV21-1 is a pseudogene locus. This CDR3 region has 17 residues. The CDR3 protein is CASSDDLQDREDHEQFF. CDR3 bases: TGTGCCAGCAGCGATGACTTACAGGACAGGGAGGACCATGAGCAGTTCTTC.

This chain connects TRBV4-1 to TRBJ2-5, with 7 nucleotides matching TRBD1. The V and J ends lost 10 bases and 2 bases, in that order; junction bases with no gene match: 22. Germline assignment: CDR1 MGHRA and CDR2 YSYEKL. The CDR3 is made up of 18 amino acids. In DNA form, the CDR3 reads TGCGCCACCCACTCGAGGGGAGACAGGGTCATTAGGCAAGAGACCCAGTACTTC. It is translated as CATHSRGDRVIRQETQYF.

The V and J genes are TRBV6-5 and TRBJ2-5; 8 nucleotides align to TRBD2. Germline CDR1 reads MNHEY; CDR2 reads SVGAGI. The CDR3 contains 14 residues. V lost 4 bases, J lost 5 bases, and 6 bases stayed unmatched. The CDR3 region is CASSSGTSYETQYF. The CDR3 nucleotides read TGTGCCAGCAGTTCCGGGACTAGTTACGAGACCCAGTACTTC.

CDR3 DNA: TGTGCCAGTAGTTGGGTTGGGGACATGGGCAATCAGCCCCAGCATTTT. Amino acid sequence: CASSWVGDMGNQPQHF. The J gene is TRBJ1-5, the V gene TRBV19, with a possible D match to TRBD1 (6 bases). V was clipped by 5 bases and J by 2 bases, with 16 bases between them. The CDR3 sequence is 16 residues long. Germline V lookup: CDR1 LNHDA, CDR2 SQIVND (reference sequence).

The chain uses TRBV10-3 and TRBJ1-2; 8 positions match TRBD1. Unmatched junction bases numbered 10, after V lost 0 bases and J lost 7 bases. Looked up from germline, CDR1 is ENHRY and CDR2 is SYGVKD. This CDR3 is built from 16 residues. The CDR3 coding sequence is TGTGCCATCAGTGAGTCGACTCGTCAGGGGGCAGGTGGCTACACCTTC. Translation gives CAISESTRQGAGGYTF.